The present T cell receptor (beta chain) was sequenced within a study of patients and donors after allogeneic stem cell transplantation. TCRdb reprocessed the RT-PCR reads via MiXCR and lists one record per CDR3 protein. The data show 800,000 to 1,000,000 distinct CDR3 sequences, with roughly 18% seen just once and around 5.5% held by the top ten. Germline CDR1 reads LNHNV; CDR2 reads YYDKDF (reference sequence). This CDR3 contains 16 residues. The ends lost 2 bases at V and 4 bases at J; junction bases unmatched: 6. The V gene is TRBV15, the J gene TRBJ1-5; 9 nucleotides agree with TRBD1. The TCR originated in a human donor who was either an allogeneic HSCT recipient or a stem cell or donor lymphocyte infusion donor (not recorded which). It is not recorded whose cells these are; they may come from a transplant donor. The sequenced sample consisted of blood, either unsorted or a sorted T cell fraction (not recorded which). The CDR3 DNA is TGTGCCACCAGCAGATTGGGACAGGGAGGAAATCAGCCCCAGCATTTT. Protein product: CATSRLGQGGNQPQHF.